This TCR beta chain was captured in a study of Ad26.COV2.S vaccination and SARS-CoV-2 variants. CDR3 length: 15 amino acids. Germline V lookup: CDR1 MNHEY, CDR2 SVGEGT. V gave up 5 bases and J gave up 4 bases; unmatched junction bases: 8. The assay was immunoSEQ multiplex PCR, and TCRdb's table has in-frame clones only and misses some. There are some 350,000 clones in the sample; about 90% occur only once, and 3% to 5% lies in the top ten. Sequenced here: peripheral blood, sampled after recovery from COVID-19. The clonotype originates from a human donor who had recovered from COVID-19. The chain recombines TRBV6-2 or TRBV6-3 with TRBJ1-2, with TRBD1 matching over 9 bases. Here the CDR3 reads CASSDQTGGSYGYTF. The CDR3 nucleotides read TGTGCCAGCAGTGACCAGACAGGGGGGTCCTATGGCTACACCTTC.